This T cell receptor beta chain appears in the sequencing data of a study of CD8 T cells in ankylosing spondylitis. Study-wide findings and caveats: Seemingly characteristic of ankylosing spondylitis blood was a TCR beta motif consisting of roughly 8 highly homologous variants.

Libraries of TCR beta came from quantitative 5'-RACE with molecular barcodes. TCRdb ran MiXCR on the 5' RACE reads and lists one entry per CDR3 protein. This sample yields some 800,000 distinct CDR3 sequences, of which roughly 12% are seen a single time; 0.51% belongs to the top ten. A note on this clonotype: Its cognate antigen is unknown.

This clonotype was sampled from a male donor with ankylosing spondylitis. Sequenced: blood, either unsorted or a sorted T cell fraction (not recorded which).

CDR3: CASIRQGASYEQYF. In DNA form, the CDR3 reads TGTGCCAGCATCCGACAGGGAGCATCCTACGAGCAGTACTTC. The rearrangement uses TRBV6-2 or TRBV6-3 and TRBJ2-7, with 7 nucleotides matching TRBD1. Germline values: CDR1 MNHEY, CDR2 SVGEGT. Trimming took 7 bases from V and 1 from J; bases not matched to a gene: 7. The CDR3 covers 14 residues.